The 31 T cell receptor beta chains below all came from one sample that was sequenced in a study of T cell repertoires in cytomegalovirus infection. Each CDR3 protein is one row after TCRdb ran MiXCR on the reads. The data contain about 700,000 distinct CDR3 sequences, about 30% of them singletons. For these receptors, no antigen is known. Material: cultured PBMCs, obtained from culture after CMV antigen stimulation. Source of these receptors: a human donor in good health (CMV status not recorded). Some clones in this sample may be carry-over from other donors' samples.

This clonotype was picked up many times. V gene TRBV7-8 combines with J gene TRBJ2-1; D may correspond to TRBD1 or TRBD2 (5 bases each). The V end lost 1 base, the J end lost 6 bases, and 10 bases lay between the germline ends. The CDR3 contains 14 residues. Germline-derived CDR1 and CDR2 are SGHVS and FQNEAQ. The CDR3 sequence is CASSLVRAGNEQFF. The CDR3 bases are TGTGCCAGCAGCTTAGTCAGGGCGGGCAATGAGCAGTTCTTC.

The chain links TRBV19 to TRBJ1-1; D call uncertain. There are 11 residues in the CDR3. Germline assignment: CDR1 LNHDA and CDR2 SQIVND (reference sequence). The ends were cut back, 7 bases at V and 3 bases at J, with 6 bases in the middle. The CDR3 DNA is TGTGCCAGTAAAGCCTACACTGAAGCTTTCTTT. As protein: CASKAYTEAFF.

This chain connects TRBV20-1 to TRBJ2-3, with a weak D call TRBD1 (6 bases). CDR3 length: 12 amino acids. Germline V gene sequence: CDR1 DFQATT, CDR2 SNEGSKA (reference sequence). The CDR3 DNA sequence: TGCAGGATGCACAGGGACACAGATACGCAGTATTTT. Translating it yields CRMHRDTDTQYF.

This chain uses TRBV25-1 with TRBJ2-3; a weak D match, TRBD2 (6 bases). This CDR3 is 15 amino acids long. The ends were cut back, 5 bases at V and 0 bases at J, with 12 bases in the middle. Germline V CDR1 and CDR2: MGHDK, SYGVNS. CDR3 amino acids: CASSSIGTSTDTQYF. DNA of the CDR3: TGTGCCAGCAGTAGTATCGGGACTAGCACAGATACGCAGTATTTT.

This clonotype was observed at least ten times. V usage is TRBV7-6 and J usage is TRBJ1-6; 10 nucleotides agree with TRBD1. CDR3 size: 18 residues. Germline V lookup: CDR1 SGHVS, CDR2 FNYEAQ. V was pared by 5 bases and J by 8 bases, with 15 bases of the junction left unmatched. This CDR3 reads CASSPHRGQGFEDSPLHF. For the CDR3, the DNA is TGTGCCAGCAGCCCCCATCGGGGACAGGGGTTTGAGGATTCACCCCTCCACTTT.

This rearrangement joins TRBV19 to TRBJ1-4; possible D gene TRBD1, 6 bases. CDR1 LNHDA and CDR2 SQIVND come from the germline V gene (reference sequence). V lost 5 bases and J 0 bases, leaving 10 bases between the germline ends. This CDR3 has 15 amino acids. CDR3 sequence: CASSSGDATNEKLFF. CDR3 sequence (DNA): TGTGCCAGTAGTTCAGGGGATGCAACTAATGAAAAACTGTTTTTT.

The chain uses TRBV6-6 and TRBJ1-6; D gene unclear. This CDR3 contains 12 residues. CDR1 MNHNY and CDR2 SVGAGI come from the germline V gene (reference sequence). V was clipped by 7 bases and J by 10 bases, with 11 bases between them. The CDR3, as DNA: TGTGCCAGCACCGTAGGGAGCTCACCCCTCCACTTT. Translated: CASTVGSSPLHF.

J is TRBJ2-1 and V is TRBV6-2 or TRBV6-3, with 10 bases identical to TRBD2. J was trimmed by 3 bases and V by 2 bases; bases with no gene match: 1. The CDR3 runs 15 residues. Germline CDR1 and CDR2: MNHEY and SVGEGT. This chain's CDR3 is CASSYLAGDYNEQFF. The CDR3 nucleotides read TGTGCCAGCAGTTACCTAGCGGGAGACTACAATGAGCAGTTCTTC.

This clonotype was seen ten or more times. This chain joins TRBV12-3 or TRBV12-4 and TRBJ1-3; D gene ambiguous. Trimming took 6 bases from V and 4 from J, leaving 13 bases between them. The CDR3 runs to 14 residues. The CDR3 spells CASSYGRPGNTIYF. The CDR3 DNA sequence: TGTGCCAGCAGCTATGGACGGCCGGGAAACACCATATATTTT.

A few counts support this clonotype. The V gene is TRBV12-3 or TRBV12-4, the J gene TRBJ2-5; TRBD1 matches at 7 bases. V dropped 5 bases and J dropped 5; count of bases not matched to a gene: 8. The CDR3 extends over 14 amino acids. The CDR3 is CASSRTGVVETQYF. CDR3 bases: TGTGCCAGCAGTCGAACAGGGGTCGTGGAGACCCAGTACTTC.

This clonotype was observed many times. V and J are TRBV7-2 and TRBJ2-7; D might be TRBD1 or TRBD2, each matching 5 bases. The CDR3 runs to 16 residues. Trimming stripped 0 bases from V and 4 bases from J, with 16 bases between. The germline V gene has CDR1 SGHTA and CDR2 FQGNSA. CDR3 protein: CASSLALGTESYEQYF. The CDR3 DNA reads TGTGCCAGCAGCTTAGCGCTTGGGACGGAATCGTACGAGCAGTACTTC.

There are a few counts of this clonotype. This chain links TRBV12-3 or TRBV12-4 with TRBJ2-1; 8 positions agree with TRBD2. This CDR3 has 15 residues. The trim removed 2 bases at V and 5 bases at J, leaving 5 bases unmatched. The CDR3 DNA sequence: TGTGCCAGCAGTTTATGGCTAGCGGGTAACAATGAGCAGTTCTTC. Translating it yields CASSLWLAGNNEQFF.

V is TRBV20-1 and J is TRBJ1-4, with 10 bases that match TRBD1. V trimming: 6 bases; J trimming: 7 bases; junction bases outside the gene matches: 11. From germline, CDR1 is DFQATT and CDR2 SNEGSKA (reference sequence). The CDR3 covers 15 residues. For the CDR3, the DNA is TGCAGTGCCCTCCCCCGCGGACAGGGGGGTGAAAAACTGTTTTTT. Translated, it gives CSALPRGQGGEKLFF.

The chain combines TRBV28 with TRBJ2-2; D is perhaps TRBD1 or TRBD2 (5 bases each). Trimming cost V 10 bases and J 1 base, with 13 bases left between them. This CDR3 has 14 residues. CDR1 MDHEN and CDR2 SYDVKM come from the germline V gene. CDR3 protein: CATRGTWNTGELFF. The CDR3 coding sequence is TGTGCCACCCGAGGGACCTGGAACACCGGGGAGCTGTTTTTT.

This clonotype was seen a handful of times. The rearrangement joins TRBV7-8 to TRBJ2-7; TRBD1 matches 10 bases. V shed 5 bases and J 3 bases; nucleotides not matched to a gene: 10. The V gene's germline CDR1 is SGHVS and CDR2 FQNEAQ. The CDR3 has 16 amino acids. The CDR3 coding sequence is TGTGCCAGCAGCCGAGAGACAGGGGGCATATACTACGAGCAGTACTTC. This translates into CASSRETGGIYYEQYF.

This chain joins TRBV7-2 and TRBJ2-5; 10 bases fit TRBD2. V trimming: 6 bases; J trimming: 6 bases; junction bases outside the gene matches: 13. CDR1 is SGHTA, CDR2 FQGNSA, per germline. This CDR3 has 16 amino acids. CDR3 sequence reads: CASSPPRLAGVQTQYF. The CDR3 nucleotides are TGTGCCAGCAGTCCCCCCCGGCTAGCGGGAGTTCAGACCCAGTACTTC.

A remark on this clonotype: A much bigger clone sits one base away, suggesting this may be a read error. The rearrangement joins TRBV7-2 to TRBJ1-2; D remains ambiguous. This CDR3 has 13 residues. Germline V gene sequence: CDR1 SGHTA, CDR2 FQGNSA. The CDR3 reads CARSLVLRYGYTF. In DNA form, the CDR3 reads TGTGCCAGAAGCTTAGTTCTTCGGTATGGCTACACCTTC.

The V call is TRBV18, the J call TRBJ1-2; tentatively, D is TRBD1 (5 bases). The CDR3 has 15 residues. Germline V gene lookup returns CDR1 KGHSH and CDR2 LQKENI. Trimming left V 2 bases short and J 4 bases short, with 14 bases between. The CDR3 sequence: CASSPAGPGSYGYTF. The CDR3 DNA sequence: TGTGCCAGCTCACCAGCGGGGCCAGGGTCCTATGGCTACACCTTC.

This clonotype was seen ten or more times. The gene calls are TRBV7-2 and TRBJ1-1; D not certain. Trimming shortened V by 6 bases and J by 1 base, and 12 bases separated the two germline ends. CDR3 length: 14 amino acids. The germline V gene encodes CDR1 SGHTA and CDR2 FQGNSA. The CDR3 here is CASSPSMANTEAFF. The CDR3 DNA reads TGTGCCAGCAGTCCAAGTATGGCGAACACTGAAGCTTTCTTT.

The chain couples TRBV6-2 or TRBV6-3 to TRBJ2-7; perhaps TRBD2 as D (6 bases). V was cut by 6 bases and J by 4 bases, with 19 bases left in between. CDR1 and CDR2 (germline): MNHEY, SVGEGT. The CDR3 sequence is 15 residues long. The CDR3 region has the DNA TGTGCCAGCAGCTATTCCCGGGGACTGTCATACGAGCAGTACTTC. This codes for CASSYSRGLSYEQYF.

This clonotype was counted ten times or more. The gene calls are TRBV7-2 and TRBJ2-7, with a tentative D call TRBD2 (5 bases). CDR3 length: 13 amino acids. The germline CDR1 and CDR2 sequences are SGHTA and FQGNSA. Trimming removed 1 base from V and 7 bases from J, with 11 bases in between. The CDR3 sequence is CASSLERGWEQYF. CDR3 nucleotide sequence: TGTGCCAGCAGCTTAGAACGGGGTTGGGAGCAGTACTTC.

This clonotype was counted at least ten times. The chain carries TRBV7-2 and TRBJ1-5; no clear D gene. CDR3 length equals 14 residues. The germline V gene encodes CDR1 SGHTA and CDR2 FQGNSA. The V and J ends lost 4 bases and 4 bases respectively, with 11 bases between them. The CDR3 nucleotides are TGTGCCAGCAGCTCCGACCTATCGAATCAGCCCCAGCATTTT. It is translated as CASSSDLSNQPQHF.

This clonotype was observed a handful of times. This sequence joins TRBV11-2 and TRBJ1-4; a weak D match, TRBD1 (5 bases). The germline CDR1 and CDR2 sequences are SGHAT and FQNNGV. Trimming took off 5 bases at V and 6 bases at J, with 13 bases between the two ends. The CDR3 runs 14 residues. The CDR3 coding sequence is TGTGCCAGCAGCCGGATTGGGGGAGATGAAAAACTGTTTTTT. Protein: CASSRIGGDEKLFF.

The V and J genes are TRBV15 and TRBJ2-4; possibly TRBD2 for D (5 bases). Germline loops: CDR1 LNHNV, CDR2 YYDKDF (reference sequence). V was shortened by 0 bases and J by 3 bases, with 15 bases between the two germline ends. This CDR3 region has 17 residues. CDR3 sequence (DNA): TGTGCCACCAGCAGAGATTTGGCTAGCCAGGTCAAAAACATTCAGTACTTC. Amino acid sequence: CATSRDLASQVKNIQYF.

V is TRBV4-3 and J is TRBJ2-5; 8 nucleotides align to TRBD2. Trimming removed 3 bases from V and 4 bases from J; junction bases left unmatched: 10. Germline V gives CDR1 LGHNA, CDR2 YSLEER. The CDR3 runs 16 residues. CDR3 sequence (DNA): TGCGCCAGCAGCCACCCCCGGGGGGGTGGGTCAGAGACCCAGTACTTC. It is translated as CASSHPRGGGSETQYF.

This clonotype has only a few counts. The chain employs TRBV2 and TRBJ1-2; 8 bases align to TRBD1. Germline V gene data show CDR1 as SNHLY and CDR2 as FYNNEI. This CDR3 is 13 amino acids long. V dropped 5 bases and J dropped 7; count of bases not matched to a gene: 6. CDR3 sequence (DNA): TGTGCCAGCAGTACAGGACAGGGCCGTGGCTACACCTTC. Translation: CASSTGQGRGYTF.

This clonotype showed up many times. The chain couples TRBV7-2 to TRBJ1-2; TRBD1 is a possible D gene (6 bases). The CDR3 sequence is 13 residues long. V dropped 5 bases and J dropped 7 bases, with 14 bases sitting between them. The germline CDR1 and CDR2 sequences are SGHTA and FQGNSA. The CDR3, as DNA: TGTGCCAGCAGCCAATCACAGGGAGGTGGCTACACCTTC. It encodes CASSQSQGGGYTF. Together with reference TRBV7-2 and TRBJ1-2, the CDR3 gives the full variable domain: GAGVSQSPSNKVTEKGKDVELRCDPISGHTALYWYRQSLGQGLEFLIYFQGNSAPDKSGLPSDRFSAERTGGSVSTLTIQRTQQEDSAVYLCASSQSQGGGYTFGSGTRLTVV.

This clonotype was seen a handful of times. This chain uses TRBV29-1 with TRBJ2-3, with no clear D. Trimming took 4 bases from V and 5 from J, leaving 7 bases between them. Germline V gene sequence: CDR1 SQVTM, CDR2 ANQGSEA. The CDR3 has 11 residues. CDR3 protein: CSVGLGDTQYF. CDR3 bases: TGCAGCGTTGGGCTCGGAGATACGCAGTATTTT.

This chain connects TRBV20-1 to TRBJ2-7; 7 bases line up with TRBD2. The CDR3 has 13 residues. The V segment lost 7 bases and the J segment 5 bases; nucleotides outside the gene matches: 11. Per germline, CDR1 DFQATT and CDR2 SNEGSKA (reference sequence). The CDR3 loop is CSVGRAGSDEQYF. CDR3 nucleotide sequence: TGCAGTGTAGGGCGAGCGGGATCCGACGAGCAGTACTTC.

This clonotype has at least ten counts. CDR3 DNA sequence: TGTGCCAGCAGCCCCCGGACAGGCCCGTCGAACACCGGGGAGCTGTTTTTT. Its translation: CASSPRTGPSNTGELFF. The chain carries TRBV7-8 and TRBJ2-2, with TRBD1 identical over 7 bases. CDR3 length equals 17 residues. V was pared by 5 bases and J by 0 bases, with 9 bases of the junction left unmatched. Germline values: CDR1 SGHVS, CDR2 FQNEAQ.

The gene calls are TRBV2 and TRBJ2-5, with TRBD1 identical over 8 bases. This CDR3 has 13 amino acids. The germline CDR1 and CDR2 sequences are SNHLY and FYNNEI. Losses at the gene ends were 8 bases for V and 5 bases for J; bases not matched to a gene: 7. CDR3 DNA sequence: TGTGCCAGCCCTGGACACAGGGGGGAGACCCAGTACTTC. Translating it yields CASPGHRGETQYF.